This section outlines one T cell receptor (beta chain) sequence together with its context. This clone has a handful of counts. It has no known antigen specificity. No quality values exist for individual bases; no much larger clone is one base distant. In total, approximately 700 healthy bone marrow donors made up the cohort. Cohort members were all nominally healthy when sampled, although unrecorded immune exposures were likely present. The donor tested CMV seronegative, placing the donor among the roughly 400 seronegative members of the cohort. A peripheral blood sample was provided by each donor, and peripheral blood mononuclear cells were used for TCR beta sequencing. The Qiagen DNeasy Blood Extraction Kit was used to extract genomic DNA from the blood cell samples. The data derive from a study of cytomegalovirus exposure and HLA in healthy donors (dated by TCRdb to 2016 to 2017). Some background on the complete study: An earlier analysis of around 600 of the donors reported 250 to 350 Gb of sequence data and some 120 million unique TCR beta sequences from about 180 million T cells. Donor age, sex, ethnicity and CMV serostatus were compiled alongside the repertoire data. Every repertoire in the discovery cohort had been generated on one and the same sequencing platform. Rather than drawing on any new phenotypic data, the later analysis identified candidate immune exposures from TCR beta sequences and the way those sequences occurred across donors. The genetic ancestry cluster associated with self-reported Caucasian donors included 65% to 90% of the roughly 380 genotyped donors. Typing coverage varied by locus: 629-630 donors for A, B, C, DRB1 and DQB1; roughly 560 for DQA1; over 600 for DPA1; approximately 470 for DPB1. High-throughput TCR immunosequencing, statistical association of individual TCRs with disease status, and machine learning were combined to predict cytomegalovirus infection status. A later analysis re-examined previously published TCR beta repertoires from around 670 donors and added high-resolution HLA genotyping to investigate patterns of TCR occurrence. Using immunosequencing, the study profiled T cell repertoires from 550 to 750 subjects and related those repertoires to cytomegalovirus serostatus. Roughly 5 DR-DQ haplotypes were handled as single units for association and clustering, since linkage in the cohort was strong. On average, 235,054 unique TCR beta nucleotide sequences were sequenced per donor among several hundred genotyped donors of the cohort, with roughly 19% of those sequences being non-productive. HLA typing covered class I and class II loci at four-digit resolution. Besides the first cohort of roughly 700 subjects, a separate validation cohort made up of roughly 130 different subjects was used. An early release covering approximately 600 HLA-typed donors comprised approximately 290 gigabases of sequencing data and around 80 million unique TCR sequences. The study aimed to test whether cataloging public T cell receptors could reveal signatures of past pathogen exposure. To decide whether each TCR beta V gene segment behaved as functional or pseudogenic, an earlier analysis of approximately 590 of the donors relied on high-throughput TCR beta sequencing. A later genetic analysis used genome-wide SNP genotypes for about 55% of the 666 donors, treating that subset as a discovery cohort. What the research found in general, with its limitations: A further reported finding was that TCR beta sequences accurately predicted the HLA-A and HLA-B alleles for most subjects in the first cohort. Some IMGT-functional V segments, including TRBV6-2 and TRBV6-3, could not be distinguished by the 87-base-pair reads and were therefore excluded. Because some donors lacked HLA typing at each locus, the association tests relied only on the typed subset. Compared with the approximately 700-donor mean, donors in an Asian-associated ancestry cluster had fewer N-insertions in productive TCRs, according to a later genetic analysis. A later genetic analysis associated a missense DCLRE1C variant with V-gene and J-gene trimming of TCR beta chains, and an independent cohort replicated the association. In the study, some 180 TCR beta chains were listed as associated with cytomegalovirus. In a later analysis, TCR association rates were found to vary across HLA loci, with the most associated TCRs seen for DRB1 alleles and the fewest for HLA-C alleles. According to a later analysis, parvovirus B19, influenza, CMV and Epstein-Barr virus appeared linked to several top co-occurrence clusters. In a later analysis, HLA-associated TCR beta chains showed more clonal expansion and lower generation probabilities than non-associated chains that were equally common. The only immune exposure information available for the cohort was CMV serostatus. Three of the identified cytomegalovirus-associated TCR beta chains were confirmed in vitro to be specific for cytomegalovirus antigens. Because counts were too low, around 18 rarely observed V segments, including chromosome 9 orphons, were left out of the earlier analysis of 500 to 650 of the donors. The sequencing pipeline was judged likely to have produced a cluster of highly shared sequence variants as a technical artifact. While some public TCRs were present in many individuals, most TCR sequences turned up only very rarely across donors. In an earlier analysis of 500 to 650 of the donors, most TCR beta V segments appeared in productive rearrangements about 87% or about 30% of the time, broadly matching IMGT annotations. Only TCR beta chains were sequenced in this cohort, and the absence of alpha or paired-chain data limited detectable features. Linkage disequilibrium might explain the correlated functional status among segregating V segments, but an unknown experimental factor could not be ruled out. In a later analysis, over 15,000 TCR beta sequences were associated with specific HLA alleles at a false discovery rate of 0.05. Assigning TCR associations to individual alleles was difficult when HLA alleles, especially DR and DQ, strongly co-occurred. A later analysis found that most CMV-associated TCR beta chains appeared HLA-restricted, with HLA associations seemingly driven largely by CMV exposure. Sequencing depth was assumed to be roughly uniform across donors in the presence/absence analyses, though that assumption may not hold. Cytomegalovirus status was reported to be diagnosed by the classifier with high specificity and sensitivity in both the original and validation cohorts. It was suggested by the authors that the approach could potentially be generalized to other disease states and immunological phenotypes.

The method behind the library was the immunoSEQ multiplex PCR assay. A mixture of 60 forward primers for TCR Vbeta segments and 13 reverse primers for TCR Jbeta segments was used in the multiplex PCR. The CDR3 region of rearranged TCR beta genes was amplified from genomic DNA by a multiplex PCR assay. On the Illumina HiSeq System, the amplified TCR beta libraries were sequenced as 87-base-pair reads. The authors' pipeline ran thus. A later analysis tallied some 79 million unique TCR beta chains across the approximately 670 repertoires, and about 10 million of those chains were shared by two or more donors. Raw reads were error-corrected and collapsed into unique sequences with a nearest-neighbor algorithm that merged closely related sequences to remove PCR and sequencing errors. To assign V, D and J gene segments, CDR3 sequences were aligned to IMGT reference sequences. For a sequence to be retained, a match of at least six nucleotides to both a V gene segment and a J gene segment was required. A rearrangement counted as productive if the CDR3 had no stop codons and remained in frame with V and J, and every other rearrangement counted as non-productive. Following IMGT convention, CDR3 was defined as the stretch from the second conserved V-encoded cysteine up to the conserved J-encoded phenylalanine. The earlier analysis of some 580 of the donors excluded any sequence lacking an unambiguous match to a single V gene segment. An earlier analysis of 587 of the donors called V segments functional above 56.7% productive rearrangements and segregating when the between-donor standard deviation exceeded 5%. A statistical classification framework was built for diagnosing cytomegalovirus status from the catalog of TCR beta chain sequences. In a later analysis, TCR nucleotide sequences were compared against IMGT/GENE-DB human TR gene sequences so that V and J genes could be assigned. In a later analysis, CDR3 sequences and most-parsimonious VDJ recombination scenarios were assigned using the TCRdist pipeline. In a later analysis, each TCR beta chain was defined by its CDR3 amino acid sequence together with its V-gene family, and reads lacking a unique V-gene family were excluded. To address suspected cross-contamination and a sequencing artifact, a later analysis removed approximately 600 highly shared, low-generation-probability nucleotide sequences. In a later analysis, a clonal expansion index for each public chain was calculated from normalized within-repertoire ranks of inferred template counts. In a later analysis, generation probabilities were computed using a VDJ recombination model fitted to out-of-frame rearrangements, and the results were checked against IGoR. Hypergeometric tests were used in a later analysis to score TCR-TCR, TCR-HLA and TCR-CMV co-occurrence, with a repertoire-size bias correction applied to the TCR pairs. False discovery rates were estimated in a later analysis by permuting HLA or CMV assignments 20 times. In a later analysis, co-occurring TCRs were grouped with DBSCAN, and TCRdist sequence similarity was added when clustering was performed within HLA-allele-positive subsets. Repertoires with fewer than 30,000 or more than 120,000 public chains were left out of co-occurrence clustering, as were five repertoires with anomalous nucleotide sharing. Sourced from immuneACCESS, this table was stored by TCRdb with only in-frame sequences that have V and J called. A share of the clones is absent; for the studies checked, an unresolved V gene accounts for under half, and the remainder has no known explanation. The DNA gave D and trimming, while V, J and clone size come from that table. Here the sample has 150,000 or so clones; roughly 80% occur a single time. Around 0.41% of the sample belongs to the ten largest clones.

The junction shows trimming of 6 bases on V and 0 bases on J, plus 14 bases between the germline ends. Via the germline V gene, CDR1 is SNHLY and CDR2 FYNNEI. Its CDR3 holds 15 amino acids, cysteine through phenylalanine. Only CDR3 DNA remains: 45 bases, in frame from the first base. The chain is assembled from TRBV2 and TRBJ1-2; the D gene is perhaps TRBD1, on 6 matching bases. This sequence originates from a boy aged 2 to 9 in good health and CMV-seronegative. The sequenced sample was PBMCs. The CDR3 corresponds to CASRPTGNSNYGYTF. The sequenced DNA is TGTGCCAGCAGGCCAACAGGGAACTCTAACTATGGCTACACCTTC.